Listed below are T cell receptor beta chains from one sample, sequenced in a study of OX40 agonist ivuxolimab in advanced cancers. Sequenced by immunoSEQ multiplex PCR; TCRdb stores in-frame clones only, minus some. The top ten hold roughly 8% of the sample, which has 70,000 or so clones, about 86% seen once. Sequencing was performed on CD4+ or CD8+ T cells sorted from blood, taken in a trial of the OX40 agonist ivuxolimab. These receptor sequences come from an adult with an advanced solid tumor such as melanoma, head and neck, liver or kidney cancer. Both conserved end residues are part of each CDR3. The order of the fields is clone size, V gene, D gene, J gene, CDR3 protein, CDR3 DNA. D genes are given only for firm matches. A row's size may be missing; if present it is once, few, many or a size class.

NA,TRBV2,NA,TRBJ1-5,CASSVKERTALRNQPQHF,TGTGCCAGCAGTGTCAAGGAGCGGACCGCGTTGAGGAATCAGCCCCAGCATTTT
NA,TRBV9,NA,TRBJ2-3,CVSSALTDTQYF,TGTGTCAGCAGCGCCCTGACAGATACGCAGTATTTT
NA,TRBV5-6,NA,TRBJ1-6,CASSLVRVRNSPLHF,TGTGCCAGCAGCTTGGTCCGGGTCCGTAATTCACCCCTCCACTTT
few,TRBV28,NA,TRBJ1-2,CASSPYREGPNGYTF,TGTGCCAGCAGCCCCTATCGTGAGGGCCCTAATGGCTACACCTTC
NA,TRBV18,NA,TRBJ2-4,CASSPPSGAENIQYF,TGTGCCAGCTCACCACCGTCGGGGGCCGAAAACATTCAGTACTTC
NA,TRBV2,NA,TRBJ1-5,CASARGGWQPQHF,TGTGCCAGTGCCCGAGGGGGGTGGCAGCCCCAGCATTTT
NA,TRBV6-1,NA,TRBJ2-5,CASSELAGFQETQYF,TGTGCCAGCAGTGAACTGGCGGGGTTCCAAGAGACCCAGTACTTC
NA,TRBV4-1,NA,TRBJ1-1,CASSQVIPRGPRGTEAFF,TGCGCCAGCAGCCAAGTAATCCCCAGGGGCCCACGGGGCACTGAAGCTTTCTTT
NA,TRBV2,NA,TRBJ2-7,CASRKQPKVGTTSYEQYF,TGTGCCAGCAGGAAGCAGCCAAAGGTTGGGACAACCTCCTACGAGCAGTACTTC
NA,TRBV30,NA,TRBJ2-5,CAWSVGNKQETQYF,TGTGCCTGGAGTGTAGGCAACAAACAAGAGACCCAGTACTTC
NA,TRBV30,NA,TRBJ1-5,CAWSVVGGQPQHF,TGTGCCTGGAGTGTAGTCGGGGGTCAGCCCCAGCATTTT
NA,TRBV7-2,TRBD2,TRBJ2-1,CASSHRGLAGSEQFF,TGTGCCAGCAGCCACCGAGGGCTAGCGGGTTCTGAGCAGTTCTTC
once,TRBV9,NA,TRBJ2-7,CASSSGAREQYF,TGTGCCAGCAGCTCCGGGGCCCGGGAGCAGTACTTC
once,TRBV21-1,NA,TRBJ1-2,CASSARRIGGYTF,TGTGCCAGCAGCGCCCGACGTATCGGCGGCTACACCTTC
NA,TRBV28,NA,TRBJ1-1,CASSTSKKQTF,TGTGCCAGCAGTACCTCCAAGAAGCAGACATTC
NA,TRBV6-5,TRBD2,TRBJ2-7,CASSSLAGGHYEQYF,TGTGCCAGCAGTTCCTTAGCGGGGGGGCACTACGAGCAGTACTTC
NA,TRBV18,TRBD2,TRBJ2-2,CASSPSNGRSGELFF,TGTGCCAGCTCACCCTCTAACGGGAGGAGCGGGGAGCTGTTTTTT
few,TRBV29-1,NA,TRBJ1-1,CSVAAAGGIEAFF,TGCAGCGTAGCAGCCGCGGGGGGGATTGAAGCTTTCTTT
NA,TRBV27,NA,TRBJ1-1,CASSLGGGGYGNTEAFF,TGTGCCAGCAGCCTAGGGGGTGGGGGCTACGGGAACACTGAAGCTTTCTTT
NA,TRBV5-6,NA,TRBJ1-3,CASSGRIGNTIYF,TGTGCCAGCAGCGGAAGGATTGGAAACACCATATATTTT
NA,TRBV4-3,TRBD2,TRBJ2-1,CASSQAGLAGVGEQFF,TGCGCCAGCAGCCAGGCTGGACTAGCGGGGGTCGGGGAGCAGTTCTTC
NA,TRBV28,NA,TRBJ2-5,CATSRRGRRYQETQYF,TGTGCGACAAGTCGGCGGGGGCGTCGGTACCAAGAGACCCAGTACTTC
NA,TRBV29-1,TRBD1,TRBJ1-4,CSAIMTGSDEKLFF,TGCAGCGCCATAATGACAGGGAGTGATGAAAAACTGTTTTTT
NA,TRBV27,NA,TRBJ2-7,CASSLSPGDLYEQYF,TGTGCCAGCAGTTTATCTCCAGGAGACCTTTACGAGCAGTACTTC
NA,TRBV19,TRBD1,TRBJ1-2,CASSSVDRGYGYTF,TGTGCCAGTAGTTCCGTCGACAGGGGCTATGGCTACACCTTC
NA,TRBV5-1,TRBD1,TRBJ2-6,CASGPGGSTNVLTF,TGCGCCAGCGGCCCAGGGGGTAGTACCAACGTCCTGACTTTC
NA,TRBV23-1,NA,TRBJ1-1,CASSRPDRVLTEAFF,TGCGCCAGCAGTCGTCCGGACAGAGTTCTCACTGAAGCTTTCTTT
NA,TRBV19,NA,TRBJ2-1,CASSMQGSNEQFF,TGTGCCAGTAGTATGCAGGGCTCCAATGAGCAGTTCTTC
NA,TRBV5-8,NA,TRBJ1-6,CASSLVVGPYNSPLHF,TGTGCCAGCAGCTTGGTCGTAGGGCCCTATAATTCACCCCTCCACTTT
NA,TRBV7-6,NA,TRBJ2-1,CASSLAYNEQFF,TGTGCCAGCAGCTTAGCCTACAATGAGCAGTTCTTC
NA,TRBV5-4,NA,TRBJ2-3,CASSLGASGTDTQYF,TGTGCCAGCAGCTTGGGAGCCAGCGGCACAGATACGCAGTATTTT
NA,TRBV7-2,NA,TRBJ2-5,CASSSGKTQYF,TGTGCCAGCAGCTCTGGAAAGACCCAGTACTTC
NA,TRBV19,NA,TRBJ2-7,CASSIARDHKQYF,TGTGCCAGTAGTATTGCCAGGGATCATAAGCAGTACTTC
NA,TRBV7-3,NA,TRBJ2-7,CASSAQGAGEHSYEQYF,TGTGCCAGCAGCGCCCAGGGGGCGGGAGAACACTCCTACGAGCAGTACTTC
NA,TRBV15,NA,TRBJ1-3,CATSGGGSGNTIYF,TGTGCCACCAGCGGGGGAGGCTCTGGAAACACCATATATTTT
NA,TRBV18,NA,TRBJ1-5,CASSPDSGPQHF,TGTGCCAGCTCACCGGACAGTGGGCCCCAGCATTTT
NA,TRBV6-5,NA,TRBJ2-5,CASTVRGAETQYF,TGTGCCAGCACTGTGAGGGGCGCGGAGACCCAGTACTTC
NA,TRBV29-1,NA,TRBJ2-5,CSVARYQETQYF,TGCAGCGTTGCCAGGTACCAAGAGACCCAGTACTTC
NA,TRBV7-2,NA,TRBJ2-7,CASSFGEYYEQYF,TGTGCCAGCAGCTTCGGGGAGTACTACGAGCAGTACTTC
few,TRBV5-1,TRBD1,TRBJ1-2,CASSWGGQDPNYGYTF,TGCGCCAGCAGCTGGGGGGGACAGGATCCTAACTATGGCTACACCTTC
NA,TRBV11-2,TRBD1,TRBJ2-1,CASSSDRAAGSYNEQFF,TGTGCCAGCAGTTCCGACAGGGCGGCTGGCTCCTACAATGAGCAGTTCTTC
NA,TRBV2,NA,TRBJ2-7,CASRVLPTAEQYF,TGTGCCAGCAGGGTCCTACCGACTGCCGAGCAGTACTTC
NA,TRBV30,TRBD1,TRBJ1-2,CAWRSTRTGGNYGYTF,TGTGCCTGGAGATCAACCCGGACAGGGGGCAACTATGGCTACACCTTC
once,TRBV5-1,NA,TRBJ1-1,CASSLQGPNTEAFF,TGCGCCAGCAGCTTGCAGGGGCCAAACACTGAAGCTTTCTTT
NA,TRBV20-1,NA,TRBJ2-7,CSRGVGEQYF,TGCAGCCGTGGGGTAGGGGAGCAGTACTTC
NA,TRBV6-1,TRBD2,TRBJ2-3,CASSDGLAIDTQYF,TGTGCCAGCAGTGACGGACTAGCCATAGATACGCAGTATTTT
NA,TRBV6-4,TRBD2,TRBJ2-7,CASSASIAWTSGRVGISYEQYF,TGTGCCAGCAGTGCCTCGATTGCCTGGACTAGCGGGAGAGTGGGGATCTCCTACGAGCAGTACTTC
NA,TRBV5-6,NA,TRBJ2-7,CASSALRSYEQYF,TGTGCCAGCAGCGCCCTTCGAAGCTACGAGCAGTACTTC
NA,TRBV5-1,TRBD1,TRBJ1-1,CASSRLDRGRGTEAFF,TGCGCCAGCAGCCGCCTGGACAGGGGACGGGGCACTGAAGCTTTCTTT